The sequence of this T cell receptor beta chain was determined in a study of T cell responses to AZD1222 COVID-19 vaccine. Study findings and constraints: Donors skewed white British and female; clonal diversity was possibly underestimated.

Remarks on this clone: The antigen is unknown.

Produced via immunoSEQ multiplex PCR; TCRdb's table is partial and in-frame only. The sample yields 200,000 or so clones, over 85% seen once. Germline values: CDR1 SGHNT, CDR2 YYREEE (reference sequence). CDR3 length: 16 amino acids. V was cut by 0 bases and J by 0 bases, with 7 bases left in between. The receptor was isolated from an adult who received the AZD1222 COVID-19 vaccine. Sequenced here: peripheral blood, sampled 28 days after the second AZD1222 dose. This sequence joins TRBV5-4 and TRBJ2-6; TRBD1 might be the D (6 bases). DNA for the CDR3: TGTGCCAGCAGCTTGGACAGGGCCTCTGGGGCCAACGTCCTGACTTTC. It codes for CASSLDRASGANVLTF.